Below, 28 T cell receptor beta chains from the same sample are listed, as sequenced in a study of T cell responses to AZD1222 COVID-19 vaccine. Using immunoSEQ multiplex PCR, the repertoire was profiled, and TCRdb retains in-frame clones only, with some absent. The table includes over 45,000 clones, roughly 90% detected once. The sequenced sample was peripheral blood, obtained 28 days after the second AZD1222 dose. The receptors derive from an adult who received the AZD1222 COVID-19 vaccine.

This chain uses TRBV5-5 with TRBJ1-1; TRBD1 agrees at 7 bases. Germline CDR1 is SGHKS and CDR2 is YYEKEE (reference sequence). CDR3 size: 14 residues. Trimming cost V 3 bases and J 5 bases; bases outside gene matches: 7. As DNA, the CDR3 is TGTGCCAGCAGCTCGACAGGGTTGGGGACTGAAGCTTTCTTT. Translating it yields CASSSTGLGTEAFF.

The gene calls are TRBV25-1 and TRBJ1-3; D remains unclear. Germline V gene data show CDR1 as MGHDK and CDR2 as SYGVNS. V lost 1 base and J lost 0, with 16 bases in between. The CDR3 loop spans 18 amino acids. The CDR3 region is CASSELGRSAGSGNTIYF. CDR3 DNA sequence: TGTGCCAGCAGTGAATTAGGCCGATCGGCGGGCTCTGGAAACACCATATATTTT.

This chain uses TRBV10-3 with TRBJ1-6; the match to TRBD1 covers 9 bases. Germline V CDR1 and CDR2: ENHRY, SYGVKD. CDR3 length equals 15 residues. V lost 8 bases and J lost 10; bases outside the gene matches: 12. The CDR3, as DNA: TGTGCCATCCGCCCGTCGGGACAGGGAGGGTCACCCCTCCACTTT. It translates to CAIRPSGQGGSPLHF.

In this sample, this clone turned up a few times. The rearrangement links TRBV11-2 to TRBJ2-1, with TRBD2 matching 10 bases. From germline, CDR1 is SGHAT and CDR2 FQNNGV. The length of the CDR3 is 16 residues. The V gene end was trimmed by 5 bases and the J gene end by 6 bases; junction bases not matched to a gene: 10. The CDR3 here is CASSPSLAGDANEQFF. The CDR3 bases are TGTGCCAGCAGCCCTTCTCTAGCGGGAGATGCCAATGAGCAGTTCTTC.

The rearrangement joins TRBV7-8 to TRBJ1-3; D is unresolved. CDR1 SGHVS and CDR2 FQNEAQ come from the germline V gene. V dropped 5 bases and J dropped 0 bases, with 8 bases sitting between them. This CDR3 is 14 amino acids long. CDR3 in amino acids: CASSPGVSGNTIYF. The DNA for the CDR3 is TGTGCCAGCAGCCCCGGGGTCTCTGGAAACACCATATATTTT.

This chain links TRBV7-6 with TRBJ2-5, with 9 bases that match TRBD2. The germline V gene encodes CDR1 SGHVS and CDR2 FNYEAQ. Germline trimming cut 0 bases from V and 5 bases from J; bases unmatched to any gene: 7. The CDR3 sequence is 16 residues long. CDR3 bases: TGTGCCAGCAGCTTAGCGGAGGCTAGCGGGATGGAGACCCAGTACTTC. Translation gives CASSLAEASGMETQYF.

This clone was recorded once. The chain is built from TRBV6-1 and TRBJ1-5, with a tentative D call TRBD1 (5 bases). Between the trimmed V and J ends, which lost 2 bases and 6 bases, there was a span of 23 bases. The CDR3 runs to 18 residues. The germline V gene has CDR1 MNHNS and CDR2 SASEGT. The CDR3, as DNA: TGTGCCAGCAGTGAAATGGGGTTAGGCAGGTCAAGGGGTCAGCCCCAGCATTTT. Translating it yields CASSEMGLGRSRGQPQHF.

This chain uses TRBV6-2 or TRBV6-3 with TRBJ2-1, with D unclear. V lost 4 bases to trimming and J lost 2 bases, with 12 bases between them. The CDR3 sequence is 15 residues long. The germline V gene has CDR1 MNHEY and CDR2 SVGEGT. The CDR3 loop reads CASSFVGGAYNEQFF. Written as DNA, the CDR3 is TGTGCCAGCAGTTTTGTTGGCGGAGCCTACAATGAGCAGTTCTTC.

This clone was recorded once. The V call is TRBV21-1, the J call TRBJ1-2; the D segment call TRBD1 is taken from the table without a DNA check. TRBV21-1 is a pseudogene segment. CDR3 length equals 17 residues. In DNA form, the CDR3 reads TGTGCCAGCAGCGAACCTTATAGGACACGGTATAACTATGGCTACACCTTC. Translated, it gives CASSEPYRTRYNYGYTF.

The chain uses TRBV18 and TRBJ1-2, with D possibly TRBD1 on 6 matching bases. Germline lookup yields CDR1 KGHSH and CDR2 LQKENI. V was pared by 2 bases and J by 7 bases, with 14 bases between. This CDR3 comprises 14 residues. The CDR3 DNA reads TGTGCCAGCTCACCAGGCAGGGGTGAGGGTGGCTACACCTTC. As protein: CASSPGRGEGGYTF. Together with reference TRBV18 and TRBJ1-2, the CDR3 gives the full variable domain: NAGVMQNPRHLVRRRGQEARLRCSPMKGHSHVYWYRQLPEEGLKFMVYLQKENIIDESGMPKERFSAEFPKEGPSILRIQQVVRGDSAAYFCASSPGRGEGGYTFGSGTRLTVV.

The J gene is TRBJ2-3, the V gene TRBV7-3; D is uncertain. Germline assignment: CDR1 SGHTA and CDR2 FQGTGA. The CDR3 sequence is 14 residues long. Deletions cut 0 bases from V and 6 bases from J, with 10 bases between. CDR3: CASSLTSTSDTQYF. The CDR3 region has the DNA TGTGCCAGCAGCTTAACGTCCACATCCGATACGCAGTATTTT.

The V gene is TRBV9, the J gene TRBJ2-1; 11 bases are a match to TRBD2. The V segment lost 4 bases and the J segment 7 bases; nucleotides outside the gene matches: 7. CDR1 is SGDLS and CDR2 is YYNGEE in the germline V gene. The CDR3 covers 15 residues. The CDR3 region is CASSLTSGSSNEQFF. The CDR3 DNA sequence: TGTGCCAGCAGCCTAACTAGCGGGAGTTCAAATGAGCAGTTCTTC.

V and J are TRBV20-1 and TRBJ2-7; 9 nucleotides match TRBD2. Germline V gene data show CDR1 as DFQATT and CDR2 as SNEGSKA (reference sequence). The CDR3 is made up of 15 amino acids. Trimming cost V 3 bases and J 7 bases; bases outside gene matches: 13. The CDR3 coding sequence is TGCAGTGCTAGTGGTCGGTTAGCGGGAGTCAAAGAGCAGTACTTC. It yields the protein CSASGRLAGVKEQYF.

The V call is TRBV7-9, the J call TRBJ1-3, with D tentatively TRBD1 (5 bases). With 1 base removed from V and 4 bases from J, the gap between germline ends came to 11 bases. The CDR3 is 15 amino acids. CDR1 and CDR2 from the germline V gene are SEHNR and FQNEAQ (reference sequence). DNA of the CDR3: TGTGCCAGCAGCTTAGGTTCAGGGCCCGGAAACACCATATATTTT. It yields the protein CASSLGSGPGNTIYF.

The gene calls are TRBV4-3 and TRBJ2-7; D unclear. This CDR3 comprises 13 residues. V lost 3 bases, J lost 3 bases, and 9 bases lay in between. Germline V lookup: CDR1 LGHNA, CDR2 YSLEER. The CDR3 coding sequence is TGCGCCAGCAGCCAGGCCCTTGGCTACGAGCAGTACTTC. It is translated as CASSQALGYEQYF.

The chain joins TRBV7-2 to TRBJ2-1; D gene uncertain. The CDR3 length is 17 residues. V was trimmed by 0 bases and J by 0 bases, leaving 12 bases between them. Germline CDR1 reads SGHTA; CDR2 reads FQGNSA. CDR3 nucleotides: TGTGCCAGCAGCTTAGCGCGGAGTCGGAGCTCCTACAATGAGCAGTTCTTC. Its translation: CASSLARSRSSYNEQFF.

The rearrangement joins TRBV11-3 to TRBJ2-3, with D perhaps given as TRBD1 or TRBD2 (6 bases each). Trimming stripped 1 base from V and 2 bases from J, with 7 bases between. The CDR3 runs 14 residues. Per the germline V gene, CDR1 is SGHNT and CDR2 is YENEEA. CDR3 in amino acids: CASSLAGATDTQYF. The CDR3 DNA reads TGTGCCAGCAGCTTAGCGGGGGCCACAGATACGCAGTATTTT.

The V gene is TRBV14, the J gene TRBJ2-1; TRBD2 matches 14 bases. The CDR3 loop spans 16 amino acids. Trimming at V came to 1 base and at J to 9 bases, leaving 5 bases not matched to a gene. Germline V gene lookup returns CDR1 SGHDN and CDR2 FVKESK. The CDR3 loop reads CASSQVSGLAGGEQFF. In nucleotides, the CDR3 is TGTGCCAGCAGCCAAGTCTCCGGACTAGCGGGAGGTGAGCAGTTCTTC.

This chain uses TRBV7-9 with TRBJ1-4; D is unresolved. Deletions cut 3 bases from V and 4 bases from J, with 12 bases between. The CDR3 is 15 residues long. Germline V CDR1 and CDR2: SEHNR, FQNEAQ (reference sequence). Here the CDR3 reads CASSLKETFNEKLFF. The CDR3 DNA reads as TGTGCCAGCAGCTTGAAGGAGACCTTTAATGAAAAACTGTTTTTT. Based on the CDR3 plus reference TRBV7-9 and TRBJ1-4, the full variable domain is DTGVSQNPRHKITKRGQNVTFRCDPISEHNRLYWYRQTLGQGPEFLTYFQNEAQLEKSRLLSDRFSAERPKGSFSTLEIQRTEQGDSAMYLCASSLKETFNEKLFFGSGTQLSVL.

CDR3 loop: CSASPRANTEAFF. The DNA of the CDR3 is TGCAGTGCTAGTCCCAGGGCGAACACTGAAGCTTTCTTT. The chain couples TRBV20-1 to TRBJ1-1; D is perhaps TRBD1 (5 bases). Trimming took 3 bases from V and 1 from J, leaving 9 bases between them. Germline V lookup: CDR1 DFQATT, CDR2 SNEGSKA (reference sequence). The CDR3 is made up of 13 amino acids.

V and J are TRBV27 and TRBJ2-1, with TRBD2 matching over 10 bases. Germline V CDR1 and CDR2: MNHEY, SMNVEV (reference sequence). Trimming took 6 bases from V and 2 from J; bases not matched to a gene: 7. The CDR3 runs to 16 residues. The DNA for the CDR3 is TGTGCCAGCAGGCAAAGCGGACTAGCGGCCTACAATGAGCAGTTCTTC. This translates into CASRQSGLAAYNEQFF.

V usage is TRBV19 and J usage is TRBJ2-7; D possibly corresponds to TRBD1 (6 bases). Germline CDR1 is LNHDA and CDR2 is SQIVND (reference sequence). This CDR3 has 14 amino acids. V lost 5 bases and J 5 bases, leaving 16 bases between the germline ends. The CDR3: CASSPGHSSNEQYF. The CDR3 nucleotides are TGTGCCAGTAGTCCGGGACACTCAAGCAACGAGCAGTACTTC.

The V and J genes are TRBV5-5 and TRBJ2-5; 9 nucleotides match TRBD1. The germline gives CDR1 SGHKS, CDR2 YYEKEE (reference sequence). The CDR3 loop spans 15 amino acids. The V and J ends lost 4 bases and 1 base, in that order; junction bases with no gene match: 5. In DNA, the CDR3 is TGTGCCAGCAGCGTAGGGACAGGGATCCAAGAGACCCAGTACTTC. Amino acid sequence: CASSVGTGIQETQYF.

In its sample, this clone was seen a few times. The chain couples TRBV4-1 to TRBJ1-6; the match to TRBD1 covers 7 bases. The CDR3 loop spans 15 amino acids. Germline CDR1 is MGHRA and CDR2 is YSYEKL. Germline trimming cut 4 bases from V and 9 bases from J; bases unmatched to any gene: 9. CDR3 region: CASSRLQGKSSPLHF. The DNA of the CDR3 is TGCGCCAGCAGCCGGTTACAGGGGAAGAGTTCACCCCTCCACTTT.

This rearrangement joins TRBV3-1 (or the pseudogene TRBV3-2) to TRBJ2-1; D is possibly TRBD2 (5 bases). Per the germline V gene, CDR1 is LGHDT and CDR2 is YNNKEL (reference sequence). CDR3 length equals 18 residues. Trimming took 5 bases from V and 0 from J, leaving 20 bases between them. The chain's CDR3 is CASSSLRLALASYNEQFF. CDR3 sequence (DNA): TGTGCCAGCAGCTCCCTTCGTCTAGCCCTGGCCTCCTACAATGAGCAGTTCTTC.

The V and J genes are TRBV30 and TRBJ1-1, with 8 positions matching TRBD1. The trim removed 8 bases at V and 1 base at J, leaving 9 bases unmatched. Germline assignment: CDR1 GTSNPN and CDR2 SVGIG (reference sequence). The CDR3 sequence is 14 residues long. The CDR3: CAGGTGLPNTEAFF. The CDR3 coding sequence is TGTGCCGGGGGGACAGGCCTCCCGAACACTGAAGCTTTCTTT.

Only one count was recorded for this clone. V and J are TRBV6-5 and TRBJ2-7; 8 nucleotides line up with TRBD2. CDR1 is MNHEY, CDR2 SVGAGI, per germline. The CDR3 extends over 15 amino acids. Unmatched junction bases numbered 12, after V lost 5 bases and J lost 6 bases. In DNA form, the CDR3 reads TGTGCCAGCAGTCAGGATTACGGGGGGGTCGCCGAGCAGTACTTC. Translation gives CASSQDYGGVAEQYF.

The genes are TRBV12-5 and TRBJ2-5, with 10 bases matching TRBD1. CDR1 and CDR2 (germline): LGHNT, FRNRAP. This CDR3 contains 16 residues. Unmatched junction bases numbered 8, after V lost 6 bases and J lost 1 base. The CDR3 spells CASGPTGTGAQETQYF. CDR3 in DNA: TGTGCTAGTGGCCCGACCGGGACAGGGGCCCAAGAGACCCAGTACTTC.